The T cell receptor (beta chain) under discussion was sequenced for a study of CD8 T cells in ankylosing spondylitis. Study conclusions and caveats: The authors found the disease-linked clones to be CD8+ and relatively rare in peripheral blood. A motif in TCR beta, a set of under 10 highly homologous variants, appeared characteristic of ankylosing spondylitis blood.

One entry per CDR3 protein results from TCRdb running MiXCR on the 5' RACE reads. Here the sample spans about 250,000 distinct CDR3 sequences, roughly 32% being singletons. The CDR3 consists of 15 residues. Germline CDR1 and CDR2: SGHVS and FNYEAQ. V shed 1 base and J 4 bases; nucleotides not matched to a gene: 4. About this clonotype itself: Its antigen is undetermined.

This chain links TRBV7-6 with TRBJ2-1; 7 nucleotides agree with TRBD2. The clonotype comes from a male donor with ankylosing spondylitis or in good health (not recorded which). The sequencing sample was made of blood, either unsorted or a sorted T cell fraction (not recorded which). The CDR3 region has the DNA TGTGCCAGCAGCTTAGACGGGGGGAATTACAATGAGCAGTTCTTC. Translation: CASSLDGGNYNEQFF.